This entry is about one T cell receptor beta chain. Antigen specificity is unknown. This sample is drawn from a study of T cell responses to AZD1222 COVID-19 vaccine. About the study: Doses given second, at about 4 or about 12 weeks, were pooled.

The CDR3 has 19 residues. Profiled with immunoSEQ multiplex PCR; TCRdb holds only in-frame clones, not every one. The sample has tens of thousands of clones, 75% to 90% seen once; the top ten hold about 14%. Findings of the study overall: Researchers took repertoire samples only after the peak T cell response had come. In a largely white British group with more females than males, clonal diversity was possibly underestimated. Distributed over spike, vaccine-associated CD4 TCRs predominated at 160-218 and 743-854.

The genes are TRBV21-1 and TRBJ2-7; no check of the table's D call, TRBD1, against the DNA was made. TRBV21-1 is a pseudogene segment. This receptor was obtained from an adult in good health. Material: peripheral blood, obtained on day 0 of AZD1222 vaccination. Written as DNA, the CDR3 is TGTGCCAGCAGCCCCTACCGGGACAGACCACCGGGTGGGAACTACGAGCAGTACTTC. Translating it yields CASSPYRDRPPGGNYEQYF.